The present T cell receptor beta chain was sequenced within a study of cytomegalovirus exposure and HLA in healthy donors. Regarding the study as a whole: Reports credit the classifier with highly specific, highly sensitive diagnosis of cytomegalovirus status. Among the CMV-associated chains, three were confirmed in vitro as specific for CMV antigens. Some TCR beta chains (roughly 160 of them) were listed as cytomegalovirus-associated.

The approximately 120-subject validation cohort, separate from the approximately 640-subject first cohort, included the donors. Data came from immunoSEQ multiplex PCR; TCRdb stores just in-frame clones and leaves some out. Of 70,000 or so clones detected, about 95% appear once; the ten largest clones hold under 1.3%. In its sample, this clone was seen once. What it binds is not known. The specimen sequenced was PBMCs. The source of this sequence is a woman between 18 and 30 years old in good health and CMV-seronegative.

In DNA form, the CDR3 reads TGCGCCAGCAGTACAGGGGGCAACCAGGGTGAGCAGTTCTTC. The encoded protein is CASSTGGNQGEQFF. The rearrangement joins TRBV10-1 to TRBJ2-1; 9 nucleotides agree with TRBD1. The CDR3 length is 14 residues. V dropped 5 bases and J dropped 9; count of bases not matched to a gene: 8. Per germline, CDR1 WNHNN and CDR2 SYGVQD (reference sequence).